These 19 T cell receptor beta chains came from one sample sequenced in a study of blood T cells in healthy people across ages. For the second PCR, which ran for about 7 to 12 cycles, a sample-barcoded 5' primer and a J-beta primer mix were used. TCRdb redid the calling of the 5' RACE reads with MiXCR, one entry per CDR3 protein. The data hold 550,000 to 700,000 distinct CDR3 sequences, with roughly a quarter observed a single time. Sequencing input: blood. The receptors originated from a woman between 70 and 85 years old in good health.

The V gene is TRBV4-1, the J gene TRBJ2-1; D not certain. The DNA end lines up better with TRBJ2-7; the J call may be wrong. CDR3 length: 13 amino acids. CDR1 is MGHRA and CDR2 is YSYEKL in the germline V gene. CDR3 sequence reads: CASSQGGNYEQYF. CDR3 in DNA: TGCGCCAGCAGCCAAGGGGGAAATTACGAGCAGTACTTC.

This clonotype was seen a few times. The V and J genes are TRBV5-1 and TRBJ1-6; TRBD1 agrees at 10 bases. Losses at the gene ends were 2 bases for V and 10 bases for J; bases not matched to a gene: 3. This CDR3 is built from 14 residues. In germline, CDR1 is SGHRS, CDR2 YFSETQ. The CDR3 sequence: CASSFGTGDSPLHF. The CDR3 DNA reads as TGCGCCAGCAGCTTCGGGACAGGGGACTCACCCCTCCACTTT.

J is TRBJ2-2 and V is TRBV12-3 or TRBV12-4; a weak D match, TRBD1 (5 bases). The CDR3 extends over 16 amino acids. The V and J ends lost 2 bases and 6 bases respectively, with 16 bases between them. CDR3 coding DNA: TGTGCCAGCAGTTTATCCCAGGGTGGCTTCGCCGGGGAGCTGTTTTTT. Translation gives CASSLSQGGFAGELFF.

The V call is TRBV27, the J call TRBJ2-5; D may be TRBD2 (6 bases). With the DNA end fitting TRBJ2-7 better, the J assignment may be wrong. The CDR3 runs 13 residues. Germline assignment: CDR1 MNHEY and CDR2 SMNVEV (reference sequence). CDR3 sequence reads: CATVRLGSPEQYF. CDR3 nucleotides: TGTGCCACCGTAAGACTAGGTAGTCCCGAGCAGTACTTC.

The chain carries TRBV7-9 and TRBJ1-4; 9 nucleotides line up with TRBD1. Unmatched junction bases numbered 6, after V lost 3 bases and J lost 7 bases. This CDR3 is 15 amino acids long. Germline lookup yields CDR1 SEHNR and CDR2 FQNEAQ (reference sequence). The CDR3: CASSFSDRGGEKLFF. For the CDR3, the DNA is TGTGCCAGCAGCTTCTCGGACAGGGGTGGTGAAAAACTGTTTTTT.

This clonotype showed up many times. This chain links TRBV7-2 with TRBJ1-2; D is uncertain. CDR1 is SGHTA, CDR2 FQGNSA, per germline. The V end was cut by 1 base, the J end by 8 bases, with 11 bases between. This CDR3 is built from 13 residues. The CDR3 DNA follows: TGTGCCAGCAGCTTAGTTCACGTTCAGGGCTACACCTTC. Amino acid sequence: CASSLVHVQGYTF. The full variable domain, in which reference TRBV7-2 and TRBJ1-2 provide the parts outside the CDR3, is GAGVSQSPSNKVTEKGKDVELRCDPISGHTALYWYRQSLGQGLEFLIYFQGNSAPDKSGLPSDRFSAERTGGSVSTLTIQRTQQEDSAVYLCASSLVHVQGYTFGSGTRLTVV.

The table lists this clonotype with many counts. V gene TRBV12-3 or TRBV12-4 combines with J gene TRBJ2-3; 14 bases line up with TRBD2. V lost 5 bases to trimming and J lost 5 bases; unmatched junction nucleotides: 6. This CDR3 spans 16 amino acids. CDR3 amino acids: CASSPRLAGGLDTQYF. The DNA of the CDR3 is TGTGCCAGCAGTCCTCGACTAGCGGGGGGGCTAGATACGCAGTATTTT.

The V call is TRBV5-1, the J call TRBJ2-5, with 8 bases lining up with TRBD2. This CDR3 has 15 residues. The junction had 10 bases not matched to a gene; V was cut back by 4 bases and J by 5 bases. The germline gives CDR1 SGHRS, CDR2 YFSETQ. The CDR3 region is CASSASGLEGETQYF. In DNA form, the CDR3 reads TGCGCCAGCAGCGCATCGGGACTAGAGGGGGAGACCCAGTACTTC. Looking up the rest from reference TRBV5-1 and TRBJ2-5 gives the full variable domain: KAGVTQTPRYLIKTRGQQVTLSCSPISGHRSVSWYQQTPGQGLQFLFEYFSETQRNKGNFPGRFSGRQFSNSRSEMNVSTLELGDSALYLCASSASGLEGETQYFGPGTRLLVL.

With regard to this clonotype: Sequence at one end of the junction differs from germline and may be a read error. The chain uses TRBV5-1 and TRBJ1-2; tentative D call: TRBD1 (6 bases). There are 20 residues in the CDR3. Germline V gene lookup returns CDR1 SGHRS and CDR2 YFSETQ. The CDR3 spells CAGSLRGDDRFLRRFYGYTF. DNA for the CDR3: TGCGCCGGCAGCTTGAGGGGAGATGACAGGTTTCTTCGTCGATTCTATGGCTACACCTTC.

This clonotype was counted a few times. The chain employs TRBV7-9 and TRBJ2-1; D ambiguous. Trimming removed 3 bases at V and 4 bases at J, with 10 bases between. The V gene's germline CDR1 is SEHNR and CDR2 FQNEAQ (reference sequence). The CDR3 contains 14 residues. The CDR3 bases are TGTGCCAGCAGCTTGTTGGGGATGTACAATGAGCAGTTCTTC. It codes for CASSLLGMYNEQFF.

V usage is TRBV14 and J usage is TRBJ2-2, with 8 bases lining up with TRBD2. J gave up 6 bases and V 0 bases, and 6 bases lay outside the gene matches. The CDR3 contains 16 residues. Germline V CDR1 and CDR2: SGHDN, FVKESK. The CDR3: CASSQDGTRLSGELFF. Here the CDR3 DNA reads TGTGCCAGCAGCCAAGATGGGACTAGATTATCCGGGGAGCTGTTTTTT. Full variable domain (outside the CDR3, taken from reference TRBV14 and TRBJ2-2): EAGVTQFPSHSVIEKGQTVTLRCDPISGHDNLYWYRRVMGKEIKFLLHFVKESKQDESGMPNNRFLAERTGGTYSTLKVQPAELEDSGVYFCASSQDGTRLSGELFFGEGSRLTVL.

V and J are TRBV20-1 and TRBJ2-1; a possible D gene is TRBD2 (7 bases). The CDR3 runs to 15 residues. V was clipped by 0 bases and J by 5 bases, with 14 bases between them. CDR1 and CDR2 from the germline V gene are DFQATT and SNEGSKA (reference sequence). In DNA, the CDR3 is TGCAGTGCTAGAGAGGGCGGGGGCGGGGACAATGAGCAGTTCTTC. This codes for CSAREGGGGDNEQFF.

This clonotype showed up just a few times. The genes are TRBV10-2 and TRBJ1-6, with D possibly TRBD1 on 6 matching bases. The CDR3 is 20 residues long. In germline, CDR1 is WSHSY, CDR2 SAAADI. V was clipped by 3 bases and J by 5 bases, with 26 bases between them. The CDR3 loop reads CASSDTKAGVYARDNSPLHF. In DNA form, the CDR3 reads TGCGCCAGCAGTGACACGAAGGCAGGGGTCTACGCTCGGGATAATTCACCCCTCCACTTT.

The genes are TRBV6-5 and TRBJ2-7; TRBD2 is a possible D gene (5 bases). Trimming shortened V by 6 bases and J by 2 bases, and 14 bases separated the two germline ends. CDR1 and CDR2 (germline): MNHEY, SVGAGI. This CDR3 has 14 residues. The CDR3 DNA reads TGTGCCAGCAGACGCCAATCCGGGGCCTACGAGCAGTACTTC. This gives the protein CASRRQSGAYEQYF.

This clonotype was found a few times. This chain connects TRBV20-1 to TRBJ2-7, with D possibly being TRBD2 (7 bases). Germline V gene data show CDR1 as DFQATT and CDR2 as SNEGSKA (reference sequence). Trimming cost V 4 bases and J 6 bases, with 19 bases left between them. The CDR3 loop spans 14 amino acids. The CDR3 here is CSATRGGGSLEQYF. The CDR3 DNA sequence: TGCAGTGCTACCCGAGGGGGGGGATCCCTCGAGCAGTACTTC.

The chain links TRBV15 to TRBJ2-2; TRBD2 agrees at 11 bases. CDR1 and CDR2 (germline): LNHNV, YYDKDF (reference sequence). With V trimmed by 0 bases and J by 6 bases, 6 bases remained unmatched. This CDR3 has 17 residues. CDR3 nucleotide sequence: TGTGCCACCAGCAGAGATAGTGTACTAGCGGGGGCCGGGGAGCTGTTTTTT. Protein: CATSRDSVLAGAGELFF. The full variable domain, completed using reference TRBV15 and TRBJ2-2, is DAMVIQNPRYQVTQFGKPVTLSCSQTLNHNVMYWYQQKSSQAPKLLFHYYDKDFNNEADTPDNFQSRRPNTSFCFLDIRSPGLGDTAMYLCATSRDSVLAGAGELFFGEGSRLTVL.

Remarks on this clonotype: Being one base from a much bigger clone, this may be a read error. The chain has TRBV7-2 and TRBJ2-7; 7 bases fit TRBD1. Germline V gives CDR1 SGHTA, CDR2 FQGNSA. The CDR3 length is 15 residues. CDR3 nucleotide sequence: TGTGCCAGCAGCTTAGTGGGACAGCCCGATTACGAGCGGTACTTC. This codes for CASSLVGQPDYERYF.

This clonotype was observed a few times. The CDR3 spells CSAGGQVEETQYF. CDR3 bases: TGCAGCGCCGGGGGGCAGGTAGAGGAGACCCAGTACTTC. This chain links TRBV29-1 with TRBJ2-5; D may be TRBD2 (7 bases). Germline loops: CDR1 SQVTM, CDR2 ANQGSEA. Trimming pared 7 bases from V and 5 bases from J, leaving 17 bases between. The length of the CDR3 is 13 residues. The entire variable domain, with the rest obtained from reference TRBV29-1 and TRBJ2-5, is as follows: SAVISQKPSRDICQRGTSLTIQCQVDSQVTMMFWYRQQPGQSLTLIATANQGSEATYESGFVIDKFPISRPNLTFSTLTVSNMSPEDSSIYLCSAGGQVEETQYFGPGTRLLVL.

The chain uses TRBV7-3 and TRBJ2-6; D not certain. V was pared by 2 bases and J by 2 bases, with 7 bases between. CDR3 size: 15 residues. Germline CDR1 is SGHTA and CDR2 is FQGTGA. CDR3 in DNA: TGTGCCAGCAGCTTAGGGCAGACTGGGGCCAACGTCCTGACTTTC. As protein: CASSLGQTGANVLTF.